This section outlines one T cell receptor beta chain sequence together with its context. This sample is drawn from a study of blood T cell repertoires in COVID-19. Study as a whole: The United States, Italy and Spain provided the acute and convalescent COVID-19 samples. The analysed material was cDNA or gDNA that came from T cells, B-cell-depleted T cells, or PBMCs.

Authors' data handling: Amplification with reference gene primers provided the estimates of nucleated cell counts. Libraries were prepared by immunoSEQ multiplex PCR; TCRdb keeps only in-frame clonotypes and omits some of them. V and J calls and clone size are as listed in that table; D and trimming were resolved from the DNA. There are about 180,000 clones in the sample; around 87% occur only once, and less than 3.5% lies in the top ten. The specimen sequenced was peripheral blood. The sequence was obtained from a woman in her twenties or thirties with active or convalescent COVID-19.

Written as DNA, the CDR3 is TGTGCCAGCACCCCGACAGGGGTCACGGGCTACACCTTC. It yields the protein CASTPTGVTGYTF. V usage is TRBV6-5 and J usage is TRBJ1-2; 8 nucleotides match TRBD1. This CDR3 contains 13 residues. V dropped 7 bases and J dropped 8; count of bases not matched to a gene: 9. Germline assignment: CDR1 MNHEY and CDR2 SVGAGI.